A selection of T cell receptor beta chains follows, all from one sample in a study of shared clonotypes between healthy human individuals. Repertoires were generated with immunoSEQ multiplex PCR, while TCRdb's copy carries only in-frame clones and drops some. The repertoire holds hundreds of thousands of clones, with approximately 97% as singletons. Sequenced input: naive CD8+ T cells sorted from blood. The receptors stem from a man aged 25-45 years in good health. Both conserved end residues are part of each CDR3. Each record gives: V gene, clone size, D gene, J gene, CDR3 DNA, CDR3 protein. The D gene is left open where the match is weak. The size of a clone is reported for some rows only, either as once, few or many, or as a class for expanded clones.

v_gene: TRBV27; abundance: NA; d_gene: TRBD1; j_gene: TRBJ2-3; CDR3nt: TGTGCCAGCAGACTAACAGGGGGTGTAGATACGCAGTATTTT; CDR3aa: CASRLTGGVDTQYF
v_gene: TRBV29-1; abundance: NA; d_gene: TRBD2; j_gene: TRBJ2-5; CDR3nt: TGCAGCGCTTGTCCCGTGGCGGGAGGAGAGACCCAGTACTTC; CDR3aa: CSACPVAGGETQYF
v_gene: TRBV28; abundance: NA; d_gene: NA; j_gene: TRBJ2-5; CDR3nt: TGTGCCAGCACCAATTACGCAGGGGTCGGGTCGGAGACCCAGTACTTC; CDR3aa: CASTNYAGVGSETQYF
v_gene: TRBV27; abundance: NA; d_gene: NA; j_gene: TRBJ2-2; CDR3nt: TGTGCCAGCAGCCCCCCGAACACCGGGGAGCTGTTTTTT; CDR3aa: CASSPPNTGELFF
v_gene: TRBV6-1; abundance: NA; d_gene: NA; j_gene: TRBJ1-1; CDR3nt: TGTGCCAGCAGCGAACCCCTCATCGGCACTGAAGCTTTCTTT; CDR3aa: CASSEPLIGTEAFF
v_gene: TRBV11-2; abundance: NA; d_gene: NA; j_gene: TRBJ2-3; CDR3nt: TGTGCCAGCAGCTTACCAATTCAGGGCTCTAGCACAGATACGCAGTATTTT; CDR3aa: CASSLPIQGSSTDTQYF
v_gene: TRBV28; abundance: NA; d_gene: NA; j_gene: TRBJ2-1; CDR3nt: TGTGCCAGCCACGAGCGCGATATAAGGTACAATGAGCAGTTCTTC; CDR3aa: CASHERDIRYNEQFF
v_gene: TRBV5-5; abundance: NA; d_gene: NA; j_gene: TRBJ2-7; CDR3nt: TGTGCCAGCAGCTTGGCGGACGGACGTCCCTACGAGCAGTACTTC; CDR3aa: CASSLADGRPYEQYF
v_gene: TRBV18; abundance: NA; d_gene: NA; j_gene: TRBJ2-7; CDR3nt: TGTGCCAGCTCACCAGGGATGAGGGCCCACGAGCAGTACTTC; CDR3aa: CASSPGMRAHEQYF
v_gene: TRBV2; abundance: NA; d_gene: NA; j_gene: TRBJ2-1; CDR3nt: TGTGCCAGCAGTGAACCGACCGGTGAGCAGTTCTTC; CDR3aa: CASSEPTGEQFF
v_gene: TRBV27; abundance: NA; d_gene: TRBD2; j_gene: TRBJ2-1; CDR3nt: TGTGCCAGCAGTTTAATACTAGCGGCCAATGAGCAGTTCTTC; CDR3aa: CASSLILAANEQFF
v_gene: TRBV7-9; abundance: NA; d_gene: NA; j_gene: TRBJ2-7; CDR3nt: TGTGCCAGCAGTCAATCCGCGGACAGCCCCTACGAGCAGTACTTC; CDR3aa: CASSQSADSPYEQYF
v_gene: TRBV7-8; abundance: NA; d_gene: NA; j_gene: TRBJ2-1; CDR3nt: TGTGCCAGCAGCTTAGGCGTCTCCTACAATGAGCAGTTCTTC; CDR3aa: CASSLGVSYNEQFF
v_gene: TRBV5-1; abundance: NA; d_gene: NA; j_gene: TRBJ2-2; CDR3nt: TGCGCCAGCAGCTTGTTTCGCCTTGGGTACTTGGCGAACACCGGGGAGCTGTTTTTT; CDR3aa: CASSLFRLGYLANTGELFF
v_gene: TRBV28; abundance: NA; d_gene: NA; j_gene: TRBJ1-1; CDR3nt: TGTGCCAGCAGTTTACTTCCAGAAGACACTGAAGCTTTCTTT; CDR3aa: CASSLLPEDTEAFF
v_gene: TRBV7-9; abundance: once; d_gene: NA; j_gene: TRBJ1-4; CDR3nt: TGTGCCAGCAGCGCGGTGGGGCTTGGTGAAAAACTGTTTTTT; CDR3aa: CASSAVGLGEKLFF
v_gene: TRBV28; abundance: NA; d_gene: TRBD2; j_gene: TRBJ2-7; CDR3nt: TGTGCCAGCAGTTTAGGACGGGCTAGCGGGTACTACGAGCAGTACTTC; CDR3aa: CASSLGRASGYYEQYF